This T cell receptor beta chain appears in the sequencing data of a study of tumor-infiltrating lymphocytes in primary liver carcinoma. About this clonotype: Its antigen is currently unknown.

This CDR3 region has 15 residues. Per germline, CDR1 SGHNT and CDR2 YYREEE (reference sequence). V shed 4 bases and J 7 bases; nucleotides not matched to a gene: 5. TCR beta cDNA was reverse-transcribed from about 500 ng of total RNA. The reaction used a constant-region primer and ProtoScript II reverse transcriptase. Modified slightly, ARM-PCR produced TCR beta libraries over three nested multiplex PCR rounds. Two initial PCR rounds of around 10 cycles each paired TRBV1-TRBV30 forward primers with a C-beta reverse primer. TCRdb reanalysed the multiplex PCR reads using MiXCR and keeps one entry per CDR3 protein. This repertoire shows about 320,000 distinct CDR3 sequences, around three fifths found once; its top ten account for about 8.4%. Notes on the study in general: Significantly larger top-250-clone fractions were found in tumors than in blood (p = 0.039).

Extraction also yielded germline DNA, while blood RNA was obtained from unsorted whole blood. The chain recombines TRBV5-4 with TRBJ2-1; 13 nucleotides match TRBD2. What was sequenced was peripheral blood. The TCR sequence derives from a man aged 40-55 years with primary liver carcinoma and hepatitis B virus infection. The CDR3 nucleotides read TGTGCCAGCAGCATACTAGCGGGAGGGGGTAATGAGCAGTTCTTC. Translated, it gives CASSILAGGGNEQFF.